This entry lists 3 T cell receptor beta chains sequenced from one sample in a study of early T cells in non-severe SARS-CoV-2 infection. TCRdb re-analysed the 5' RACE reads in MiXCR, keeping a single row per CDR3 protein. The data contain 35,000 or so distinct CDR3 sequences, 5% of them singletons. Sequencing was carried out using whole blood. The receptors were sampled from an adult who was a healthcare worker with PCR-confirmed SARS-CoV-2 infection or an uninfected control (not recorded which).

This clonotype has at least ten counts. The chain recombines TRBV20-1 with TRBJ1-5; the D is unclear. V was clipped by 3 bases and J by 4 bases, with 16 bases between them. CDR3 size: 15 residues. Germline CDR1 is DFQATT and CDR2 is SNEGSKA (reference sequence). The CDR3 reads CSARGLTEPNQPQHF. As DNA, the CDR3 is TGCAGTGCTAGGGGCCTGACCGAGCCTAATCAGCCCCAGCATTTT.

The chain carries TRBV5-6 and TRBJ2-7; D is ambiguous. V was trimmed by 4 bases and J by 1 base, leaving 9 bases between them. The germline gives CDR1 SGHDT, CDR2 YYEEEE. The CDR3 extends over 13 amino acids. In DNA form, the CDR3 reads TGTGCCAGCAGCCTGACCCCATCCTACGAGCAGTACTTC. This encodes CASSLTPSYEQYF.

This clonotype showed up just a few times. J is TRBJ1-5 and V is TRBV9; D is ambiguous. Trimming shortened V by 0 bases and J by 5 bases, and 9 bases separated the two germline ends. Germline assignment: CDR1 SGDLS and CDR2 YYNGEE. The CDR3 extends over 14 amino acids. The DNA of the CDR3 is TGTGCCAGCAGCGTAGGCCAGCGCGATCAGCCCCAGCATTTT. Translating it yields CASSVGQRDQPQHF.